This T cell receptor beta chain was captured in a study of blood T cell repertoires in COVID-19. The germline gives CDR1 MDHEN, CDR2 SYDVKM. This CDR3 comprises 13 residues. J was trimmed by 11 bases and V by 7 bases; bases with no gene match: 12. The authors' processing: Nucleated cell number was recorded as an estimate derived from reference gene primer amplification. The assay was immunoSEQ multiplex PCR, and TCRdb's table has in-frame clones only and misses some. V and J calls and clone size are as listed in that table; D and trimming were resolved from the DNA. This table has roughly 200,000 clones, 86% appearing once.

The sequenced sample consisted of PBMCs or T cells enriched from blood (not recorded which). This sequence was found in a man between 40 and 49 years old with acute COVID-19. V is TRBV28 and J is TRBJ1-2, with 8 bases fitting TRBD1. The CDR3 coding sequence is TGTGCCAGCACCCCGTCAGGGGGCGGTAGTTACACCTTC. Translation gives CASTPSGGGSYTF.